The T cell receptor (beta chain) described here comes from a study of OX40 agonist ivuxolimab in advanced cancers. Notes on the research overall: Ivuxolimab was an agonistic, fully human IgG2 monoclonal antibody directed against OX40 (CD134), a costimulatory receptor. Intravenous ivuxolimab was administered to patients every 2 weeks at six dose levels: 0.01, 0.1, 0.3, 1.5, 3 and 10 mg/kg. Of the approximately 54 patients in dose escalation, about 19 had hepatocellular carcinoma, approximately 15 had melanoma, 9 had renal cell carcinoma and 9 had head and neck cancer. The dose-escalation cohort was roughly 80% male with a mean age of about 65 years, ranging from roughly 20 to 80. Prior anti-PD-1, anti-PD-L1 or anti-CTLA-4 therapy was permitted, and about two fifths of dose-escalation patients had received checkpoint inhibitors. Partial responses occurred in three dose-escalation patients, of whom one had hepatocellular carcinoma and two had cutaneous melanoma. The purpose of peripheral TCRbeta sequencing was to test whether ivuxolimab changed TCR sequence diversity and led to clonal T-cell expansion. The monotherapy dose-escalation portion (N of about 52 patients) of the phase I ivuxolimab trial is reported in the paper. What the study reported, not specific to this receptor: At doses from 0.1 to 3.0 mg/kg, clonal expansion was seen in both CD4+ and CD8+ blood T cells between baseline and week 6. Low levels of normalized T-cell clonal expansion were also seen in some patients who did not respond. In the 0.1-3.0 mg/kg groups, partial responders had among the lowest normalized peripheral clonal expansion, particularly in CD8+ T cells. Which antigens the clonally expanded peripheral T cells were specific for was not determined. After ivuxolimab, expanded clones were on average more numerous among CD8+ T cells than among CD4+ T cells.

CDR1 and CDR2, looked up from the germline V gene (reference sequence), are LNHNV and YYDKDF. The CDR3 spans 13 residues, from the cysteine through the phenylalanine. The kept DNA is CDR3 alone, 39 bases in frame from the first base. V loses 8 bases of germline sequence and J loses 5 bases, and the interval between the two ends is 13 bases. The trial excluded patients who had a history of autoimmune disease or who were on systemic immunosuppression. Peripheral blood for TCR sequencing was drawn from every dose cohort at baseline, at cycle 4 day 1 and at cycle 7 day 1. The samples were drawn from a first-in-human, open-label, multicenter phase I dose-escalation trial of ivuxolimab. The trial enrolled adults with locally advanced or metastatic head and neck squamous cell, hepatocellular, melanoma or renal cell carcinoma. CD4+ and CD8+ T cells were sorted separately from peripheral blood before TCR sequencing.

Note on this clone: No cognate antigen has been identified for it. No base qualities exist here, and no much larger clone lies one base off it.

Genomic DNA was extracted from sorted cells for sequencing of the TCRbeta CDR3 region. The immunoSEQ Assay was used for sequencing of TCRbeta CDR3 regions. TCRdb took this table from immuneACCESS and kept in-frame rearrangements with V and J called. Such tables lack part of the clones; where checked against another copy, unresolved V genes explain under half of the gap, and the rest is unexplained. This sample is represented by tens of thousands of clones; around nine tenths of them were singletons. Of the sample, roughly 2% falls within the top ten clones. The rearranged segments are TRBV15 and TRBJ1-5; no D gene is confidently identified. The clonotype comes from an adult with an advanced solid tumor such as melanoma, head and neck, liver or kidney cancer. The sample here was CD4+ or CD8+ T cells sorted from blood, taken in a trial of the OX40 agonist ivuxolimab. The DNA sequence is given as TGTGCCACCGGCCAGAAAGCCTATCAGCCCCAGCATTTT. It translates as CATGQKAYQPQHF.